This TCR beta chain appears in the sequencing data of a study of early T cells in non-severe SARS-CoV-2 infection. Study context: The authors sequenced bulk RNA from unsorted whole blood, leaving chains unpaired. Findings and caveats of the study: Matches to VDJdb favored anti-spike CD8 responses and missed private and CD4 specificities.

The germline CDR1 and CDR2 sequences are SGHTA and FQGNSA. The V end lost 4 bases, the J end lost 2 bases, and 14 bases lay between the germline ends. The CDR3 contains 15 residues. This clonotype was seen a few times. Its cognate antigen is unknown. Attached unique molecular identifiers marked individual cDNA molecules. TCRdb processed the 5' RACE reads anew with MiXCR; each CDR3 protein has one entry. The data show some 55,000 distinct CDR3 sequences, roughly 12% seen once. This clonotype was sampled from an adult who was a healthcare worker with PCR-confirmed SARS-CoV-2 infection or an uninfected control (not recorded which). V usage is TRBV7-2 and J usage is TRBJ1-2; D remains unclear. This sample comprised whole blood, obtained at baseline. CDR3 sequence: CASSSGDGMNYGYTF. CDR3 nucleotides: TGTGCCAGCAGCTCAGGAGACGGAATGAACTATGGCTACACCTTC.